The 27 T cell receptor beta chains below were found in one sample sequenced in a study of cytomegalovirus exposure and HLA in healthy donors. In the PCR, 60 Vbeta and 13 Jbeta primers were used. The repertoire was sequenced with immunoSEQ multiplex PCR; TCRdb's copy has only in-frame clones and lacks some. The repertoire holds 150,000 to 200,000 clones, 80% to 90% seen once, with approximately 8.5% in the top ten. Material: PBMCs. The receptors were gathered from a man younger than 30 in good health and CMV-seropositive.

The chain is built from TRBV2 and TRBJ1-2; 8 bases match TRBD1. V lost 5 bases, J lost 3 bases, and 5 bases stayed unmatched. The CDR3 is 14 residues long. The germline V gene has CDR1 SNHLY and CDR2 FYNNEI. CDR3 protein: CASSNDRGDYGYTF. DNA for the CDR3: TGTGCCAGCAGTAACGACAGGGGTGACTATGGCTACACCTTC.

This chain uses TRBV5-1 with TRBJ2-1; the D is unclear. V was trimmed by 0 bases and J by 6 bases, leaving 10 bases between them. The CDR3 runs to 14 residues. The germline gives CDR1 SGHRS, CDR2 YFSETQ. The CDR3 DNA follows: TGCGCCAGCAGCTTGGCCACGGTTTTCAATGAGCAGTTCTTC. Residues: CASSLATVFNEQFF.

The chain combines TRBV7-6 with TRBJ2-3; 7 bases line up with TRBD1. Losses at the gene ends were 5 bases for V and 1 base for J; bases not matched to a gene: 3. The germline V gene has CDR1 SGHVS and CDR2 FNYEAQ. This CDR3 comprises 14 residues. The CDR3 region is CASSPTGGTDTQYF. Here the CDR3 DNA reads TGTGCCAGCAGCCCCACAGGGGGCACAGATACGCAGTATTTT.

Of note for this clone: Germline and junction disagree at one end, which may indicate a read error. This specimen includes other DNA sequences encoding the same CDR3. The gene calls are TRBV19 and TRBJ1-6; D is perhaps TRBD1 (6 bases). Germline V lookup: CDR1 LNHDA, CDR2 SQIVND (reference sequence). There are 18 residues in the CDR3. This chain's CDR3 is CASSIYPGRGTYNSPLHF. CDR3 bases: TGTGCCAGTAGTATCTATCCGGGCAGGGGAACCTATAATTCCCCCCTCCACTTT. The whole variable domain, remainder taken from reference TRBV19 and TRBJ1-6, is DGGITQSPKYLFRKEGQNVTLSCEQNLNHDAMYWYRQDPGQGLRLIYYSQIVNDFQKGDIAEGYSVSREKKESFPLTVTSAQKNPTAFYLCASSIYPGRGTYNSPLHFGNGTRLTVT.

The chain employs TRBV4-3 and TRBJ2-1; no clear D gene. The germline V gene has CDR1 LGHNA and CDR2 YSLEER. This CDR3 contains 15 residues. With 1 base removed from V and 8 bases from J, the gap between germline ends came to 15 bases. For the CDR3, the DNA is TGCGCCAGCAGCCAAGGCTACGCTTACGCTTATGAGCAGTTCTTC. Amino acid sequence: CASSQGYAYAYEQFF.

The V call is TRBV9, the J call TRBJ2-2, with unresolved D. Germline CDR1 reads SGDLS; CDR2 reads YYNGEE. Deletions cut 4 bases from V and 6 bases from J, with 10 bases between. This CDR3 region has 13 residues. The CDR3, as DNA: TGTGCCAGCAGCCCTCTGGAGTCCGGGGAGCTGTTTTTT. This codes for CASSPLESGELFF.

The rearrangement joins TRBV6-6 to TRBJ2-7, with 8 bases aligning to TRBD2. V lost 11 bases, J lost 2 bases, and 11 bases stayed unmatched. Germline values: CDR1 MNHNY, CDR2 SVGAGI (reference sequence). This CDR3 has 14 amino acids. The CDR3 DNA reads TGTGCCGCGGGGGGCGATCGGAATGCCTACGAGCAGTACTTC. Its protein product is CAAGGDRNAYEQYF.

This clone was picked up a small number of times. V gene TRBV29-1 combines with J gene TRBJ1-3, with D unresolved. V shed 6 bases and J shed 4 bases, with 16 bases lying between them. Germline V gene lookup returns CDR1 SQVTM and CDR2 ANQGSEA. CDR3 length: 14 amino acids. The CDR3 protein is CSVLGGRRGNTIYF. CDR3 bases: TGCAGCGTCCTTGGAGGAAGAAGAGGAAACACCATATATTTT.

The chain combines TRBV6-1 with TRBJ2-1; TRBD2 agrees at 8 bases. Germline V gene data show CDR1 as MNHNS and CDR2 as SASEGT. J lost 8 bases, V lost 1 base, and 7 bases had no gene match. The CDR3 has 15 amino acids. The CDR3 DNA follows: TGTGCCAGCAGTGAAGGGGGCCGGGGGGGGGATGAGCAGTTCTTC. Translated, it gives CASSEGGRGGDEQFF.

The CDR3 sequence is CASSYSEVISGNTIYF. The CDR3 DNA sequence: TGTGCCAGCAGCTACTCGGAGGTAATTTCTGGAAACACCATATATTTT. The chain combines TRBV16 with TRBJ1-3; no definite D call. The germline V gene encodes CDR1 KGHSY and CDR2 FQNENV. The CDR3 extends over 16 amino acids. Trimming left V 5 bases short and J 1 base short, with 15 bases between.

The chain recombines TRBV7-9 with TRBJ1-1; 7 positions match TRBD1. Looked up from germline, CDR1 is SEHNR and CDR2 is FQNEAQ (reference sequence). V shed 0 bases, J shed 10 bases, and the junction held 8 bases outside the gene matches. The CDR3 extends over 14 amino acids. The DNA of the CDR3 is TGTGCCAGCAGCTTAGCGAATACAGGGGTAGGAGCTTTCTTT. This gives the protein CASSLANTGVGAFF.

The rearrangement uses TRBV11-2 and TRBJ2-7; 7 bases align to TRBD2. Germline V lookup: CDR1 SGHAT, CDR2 FQNNGV. This CDR3 contains 15 residues. Unmatched junction bases numbered 4, after V lost 1 base and J lost 1 base. CDR3 DNA sequence: TGTGCCAGCAGCTTAGGATCGGGGGGTTCCTACGAGCAGTACTTC. Translating it yields CASSLGSGGSYEQYF.

This chain joins TRBV2 and TRBJ1-2, with D hard to call. Germline V lookup: CDR1 SNHLY, CDR2 FYNNEI. The CDR3 spans 14 residues. Trimming took off 5 bases at V and 0 bases at J, with 10 bases between the two ends. The CDR3 DNA reads TGTGCCAGCAGTCCCAGGAATTCTAACTATGGCTACACCTTC. Its protein product is CASSPRNSNYGYTF.

The rearrangement uses TRBV19 and TRBJ1-1; D is uncertain. CDR1 LNHDA and CDR2 SQIVND come from the germline V gene (reference sequence). The CDR3 consists of 15 residues. V was trimmed by 5 bases and J by 2 bases, leaving 15 bases between them. The CDR3: CASSEAPALNTEAFF. The CDR3 DNA follows: TGTGCCAGTAGTGAGGCGCCAGCGTTAAACACTGAAGCTTTCTTT.

Details on this clone: At the DNA level, this CDR3 is encoded by other sequences in the same sample as well. The chain employs TRBV7-6 and TRBJ2-5, with TRBD1 identical over 10 bases. The CDR3 spans 13 residues. Germline assignment: CDR1 SGHVS and CDR2 FNYEAQ. V dropped 5 bases and J dropped 7; count of bases not matched to a gene: 4. CDR3 sequence: CASSPRTGGTQYF. In nucleotides, the CDR3 is TGTGCCAGCAGCCCACGGACAGGGGGGACCCAGTACTTC.

This clone was counted between two and nine times. The chain uses TRBV6-5 and TRBJ2-7, with TRBD1 identical over 7 bases. Germline CDR1 reads MNHEY; CDR2 reads SVGAGI. This CDR3 has 14 amino acids. Unmatched junction bases numbered 7, after V lost 6 bases and J lost 2 bases. The CDR3 DNA is TGTGCCAGCAGCCGGACTGGGACAGCCTACGAGCAGTACTTC. It specifies CASSRTGTAYEQYF.

The rearrangement links TRBV6-5 to TRBJ1-3, with D possibly being TRBD1 (6 bases). V gave up 5 bases and J gave up 7 bases, with 15 bases separating them. CDR3 length equals 14 residues. Germline CDR1 and CDR2: MNHEY and SVGAGI. The CDR3 DNA reads as TGTGCCAGCAGTACACAGGGACGAGGTAACACCATATATTTT. Translating it yields CASSTQGRGNTIYF.

The rearrangement links TRBV9 to TRBJ1-2, with D unclear. Germline-derived CDR1 and CDR2 are SGDLS and YYNGEE. This CDR3 has 15 amino acids. Trimming pared 3 bases from V and 3 bases from J, leaving 15 bases between. This CDR3 is CASSGPVRRYYGYTF. In DNA form, the CDR3 reads TGTGCCAGCAGCGGTCCGGTAAGGCGGTACTATGGCTACACCTTC.

V usage is TRBV5-1 and J usage is TRBJ2-3; D is perhaps TRBD2 (6 bases). Trimming took off 3 bases at V and 3 bases at J, with 17 bases between the two ends. The CDR3 consists of 16 residues. CDR1 is SGHRS, CDR2 YFSETQ, per germline. The CDR3 loop is CASSSYLGGGTDTQYF. CDR3 nucleotides: TGCGCCAGCAGCTCATATCTGGGAGGTGGGACAGATACGCAGTATTTT.

With respect to this clone: The junction does not match germline at one end; this may be a read error. CDR3 amino acids: CSSSLVGEEGDEQFF. The CDR3 bases are TGTTCCAGCAGCTTAGTTGGGGAGGAGGGTGATGAGCAGTTCTTC. The chain combines TRBV7-9 with TRBJ2-1; possibly TRBD2 for D (6 bases). Germline CDR1 and CDR2: SEHNR and FQNEAQ (reference sequence). The CDR3 loop spans 15 amino acids.

Here the CDR3 DNA reads TGTGCCACCAGCAGAGATCGTGCTAGCGGGGGCTCCTACGAGCAGTACTTC. It translates to CATSRDRASGGSYEQYF. This chain joins TRBV15 and TRBJ2-7, with 10 bases that match TRBD2. The V gene's germline CDR1 is LNHNV and CDR2 YYDKDF (reference sequence). The J segment lost 0 bases and the V segment lost 0 bases, leaving 5 bases of the junction unmatched. The CDR3 sequence is 17 residues long. The variable domain in full, with the rest retrieved from reference TRBV15 and TRBJ2-7, is DAMVIQNPRYQVTQFGKPVTLSCSQTLNHNVMYWYQQKSSQAPKLLFHYYDKDFNNEADTPDNFQSRRPNTSFCFLDIRSPGLGDTAMYLCATSRDRASGGSYEQYFGPGTRLTVT.

In its sample, this clone was seen a few times. The rearrangement uses TRBV5-6 and TRBJ1-2; no firm D call. Germline CDR1 and CDR2: SGHDT and YYEEEE. The CDR3 consists of 11 residues. With 0 bases removed from V and 8 bases from J, the gap between germline ends came to 5 bases. CDR3 bases: TGTGCCAGCAGCTTGGTTGGCGGCTACACCTTC. Translating it yields CASSLVGGYTF.

This chain joins TRBV30 and TRBJ1-1; 7 positions match TRBD1. The length of the CDR3 is 15 residues. Germline V gene data show CDR1 as GTSNPN and CDR2 as SVGIG (reference sequence). V was clipped by 0 bases and J by 4 bases; unmatched bases: 8. The CDR3 DNA follows: TGTGCCTGGAGTGTAGGGGGCAGTCTCCCCACTGAAGCTTTCTTT. Protein sequence: CAWSVGGSLPTEAFF.

J is TRBJ2-1 and V is TRBV5-6; the match to TRBD1 covers 8 bases. This CDR3 has 15 amino acids. Germline CDR1 reads SGHDT; CDR2 reads YYEEEE. V dropped 2 bases and J dropped 8; count of bases not matched to a gene: 9. The CDR3 region is CASSFSGQVVHEQFF. DNA for the CDR3: TGTGCCAGCAGCTTTTCGGGACAGGTTGTTCATGAGCAGTTCTTC. Full variable domain (rest looked up from reference TRBV5-6 and TRBJ2-1): DAGVTQSPTHLIKTRGQQVTLRCSPKSGHDTVSWYQQALGQGPQFIFQYYEEEERQRGNFPDRFSGHQFPNYSSELNVNALLLGDSALYLCASSFSGQVVHEQFFGPGTRLTVL.

The chain joins TRBV5-4 to TRBJ2-2; possible D gene TRBD2, 6 bases. CDR3 length: 16 amino acids. The V end was cut by 3 bases, the J end by 4 bases, with 16 bases between. Germline CDR1 and CDR2: SGHNT and YYREEE (reference sequence). CDR3 sequence: CASSSRVATSTGELFF. The CDR3, as DNA: TGTGCCAGCAGCTCAAGGGTGGCGACTAGCACCGGGGAGCTGTTTTTT.

There are a few counts of this clone. V gene TRBV7-2 combines with J gene TRBJ2-7; no firm D call. This CDR3 has 13 residues. The V end lost 5 bases, the J end lost 0 bases, and 8 bases lay between the germline ends. The germline gives CDR1 SGHTA, CDR2 FQGNSA. CDR3 sequence reads: CASSRGFSYEQYF. For the CDR3, the DNA is TGTGCCAGCAGCCGCGGATTCTCCTACGAGCAGTACTTC.

The rearrangement uses TRBV6-4 and TRBJ1-2; D is unresolved. Trimming pared 8 bases from V and 2 bases from J, leaving 15 bases between. The CDR3 contains 14 residues. The germline CDR1 and CDR2 sequences are MRHNA and SNTAGT. CDR3 in amino acids: CASQASSLNYGYTF. CDR3 bases: TGTGCCAGCCAAGCGAGTAGTTTGAACTATGGCTACACCTTC.